The clone carrying this T cell receptor beta chain was counted a single time. Primed by a sample-barcoded 5' primer and a J-beta primer mix, a second PCR proceeded for about 7 to 11 cycles. Each cDNA molecule received a tag from a template-switch adaptor that had 12 random nucleotides. CDR3-containing paired-end reads numbered at least 2.5 million in each sample. Each CDR3 protein gets one entry after TCRdb re-called the 5' RACE reads with MiXCR. The profile covers roughly 1,800,000 distinct CDR3 sequences, with roughly 50% appearing a single time and roughly 2% taken by the ten largest. The entry originates in a study of blood T cells in healthy people across ages. No fewer than 7 million PBMCs went into each sample. The origin of this receptor is a woman between 40 and 50 years old in good health. What was sequenced was blood.

In nucleotides, the CDR3 is TGCGCCAGCAGCTTGGACCTCAGCTCCTATAATTCACCCCTCCACTTT. Amino acids: CASSLDLSSYNSPLHF. The chain recombines TRBV5-1 with TRBJ1-6, with D unclear. Trimming cost V 0 bases and J 0 bases, with 7 bases left between them. The CDR3 contains 16 residues. Germline V CDR1 and CDR2: SGHRS, YFSETQ.